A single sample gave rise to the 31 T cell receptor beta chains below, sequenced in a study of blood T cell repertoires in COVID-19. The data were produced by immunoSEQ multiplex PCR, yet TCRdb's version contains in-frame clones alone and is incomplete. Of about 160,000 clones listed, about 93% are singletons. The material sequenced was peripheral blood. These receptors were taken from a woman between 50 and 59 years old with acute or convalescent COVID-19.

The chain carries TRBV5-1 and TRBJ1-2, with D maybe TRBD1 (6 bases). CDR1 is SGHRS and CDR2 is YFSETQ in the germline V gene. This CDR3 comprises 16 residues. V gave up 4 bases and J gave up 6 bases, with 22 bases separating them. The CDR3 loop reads CASSPGGGGQRDGYTF. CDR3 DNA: TGCGCCAGCAGCCCCGGGGGGGGCGGACAGAGAGATGGCTACACCTTC. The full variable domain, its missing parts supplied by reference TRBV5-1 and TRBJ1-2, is KAGVTQTPRYLIKTRGQQVTLSCSPISGHRSVSWYQQTPGQGLQFLFEYFSETQRNKGNFPGRFSGRQFSNSRSEMNVSTLELGDSALYLCASSPGGGGQRDGYTFGSGTRLTVV.

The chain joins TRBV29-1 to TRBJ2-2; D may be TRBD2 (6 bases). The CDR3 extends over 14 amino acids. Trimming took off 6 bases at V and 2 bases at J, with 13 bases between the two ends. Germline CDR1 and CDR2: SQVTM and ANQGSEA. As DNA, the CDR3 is TGCAGCGTGGGGGGACTGGCCAACACCGGGGAGCTGTTTTTT. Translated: CSVGGLANTGELFF.

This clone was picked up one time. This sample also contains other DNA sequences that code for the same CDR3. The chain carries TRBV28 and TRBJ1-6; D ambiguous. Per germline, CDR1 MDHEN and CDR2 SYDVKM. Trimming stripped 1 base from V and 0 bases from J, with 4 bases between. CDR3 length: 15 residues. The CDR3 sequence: CASSLYSSYNSPLHF. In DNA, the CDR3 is TGTGCCAGCAGTTTATATAGCTCCTATAATTCACCCCTCCACTTT.

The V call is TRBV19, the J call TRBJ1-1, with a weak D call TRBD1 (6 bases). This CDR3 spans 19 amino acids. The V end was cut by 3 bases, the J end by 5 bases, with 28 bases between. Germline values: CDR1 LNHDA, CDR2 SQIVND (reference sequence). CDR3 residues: CASSIEPRQERIYVTEAFF. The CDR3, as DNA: TGTGCCAGTAGTATTGAGCCGAGACAGGAAAGGATATATGTAACTGAAGCTTTCTTT.

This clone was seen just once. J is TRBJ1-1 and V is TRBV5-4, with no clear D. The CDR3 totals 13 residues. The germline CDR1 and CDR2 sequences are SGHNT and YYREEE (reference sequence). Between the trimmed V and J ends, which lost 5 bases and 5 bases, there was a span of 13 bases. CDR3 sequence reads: CASSSPGWTEAFF. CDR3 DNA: TGTGCCAGCAGTTCCCCGGGATGGACTGAAGCTTTCTTT.

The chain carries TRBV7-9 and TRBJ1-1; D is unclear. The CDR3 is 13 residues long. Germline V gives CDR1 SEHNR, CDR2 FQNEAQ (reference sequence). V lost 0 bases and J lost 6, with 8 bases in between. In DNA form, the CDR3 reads TGTGCCAGCAGCTTAGCCCCCAGTCCTGAAGCTTTCTTT. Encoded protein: CASSLAPSPEAFF.

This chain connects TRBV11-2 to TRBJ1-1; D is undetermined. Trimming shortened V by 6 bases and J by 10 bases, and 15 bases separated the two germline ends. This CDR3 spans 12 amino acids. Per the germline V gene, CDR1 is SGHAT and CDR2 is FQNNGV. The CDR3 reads CASRPLAGGAFF. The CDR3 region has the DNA TGTGCCAGCAGACCCCTCGCCGGTGGAGCTTTCTTT.

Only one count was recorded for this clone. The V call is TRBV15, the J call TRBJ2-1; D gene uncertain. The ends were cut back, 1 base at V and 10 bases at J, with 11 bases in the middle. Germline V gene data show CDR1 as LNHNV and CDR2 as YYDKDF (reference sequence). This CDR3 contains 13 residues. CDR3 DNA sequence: TGTGCCACCAGCAGAGGGGCGACCGGAGAGCAGTTCTTC. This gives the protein CATSRGATGEQFF.

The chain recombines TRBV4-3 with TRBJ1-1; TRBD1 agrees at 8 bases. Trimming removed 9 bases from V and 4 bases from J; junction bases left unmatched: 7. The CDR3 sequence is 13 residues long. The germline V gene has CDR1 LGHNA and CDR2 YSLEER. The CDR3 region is CASPGQGPTEAFF. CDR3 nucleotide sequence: TGCGCCAGTCCTGGACAGGGACCCACTGAAGCTTTCTTT.

In DNA form, the CDR3 reads TGTGCCAGCAGTTTTTTATCCGGGACAGGGGTTTCCACTGAAGCTTTCTTT. Protein: CASSFLSGTGVSTEAFF. The rearrangement uses TRBV28 and TRBJ1-1; 10 bases fit TRBD1. Germline V gives CDR1 MDHEN, CDR2 SYDVKM. The CDR3 runs to 17 residues. The V and J ends lost 3 bases and 4 bases, in that order; junction bases with no gene match: 11.

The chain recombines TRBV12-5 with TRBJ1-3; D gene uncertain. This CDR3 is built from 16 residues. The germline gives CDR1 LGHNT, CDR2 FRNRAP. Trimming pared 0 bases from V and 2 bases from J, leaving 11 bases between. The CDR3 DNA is TGTGCTAGTGGTTTGGTAGGCCAGGTCGCTGGAAACACCATATATTTT. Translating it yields CASGLVGQVAGNTIYF. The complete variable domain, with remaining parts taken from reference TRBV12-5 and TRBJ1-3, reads DARVTQTPRHKVTEMGQEVTMRCQPILGHNTVFWYRQTMMQGLELLAYFRNRAPLDDSGMPKDRFSAEMPDATLATLKIQPSEPRDSAVYFCASGLVGQVAGNTIYFGEGSWLTVV.

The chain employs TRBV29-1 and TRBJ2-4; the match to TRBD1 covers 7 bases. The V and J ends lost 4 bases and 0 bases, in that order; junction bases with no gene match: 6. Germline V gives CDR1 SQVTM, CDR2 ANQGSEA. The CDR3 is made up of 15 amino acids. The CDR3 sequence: CSVAWQGVAKNIQYF. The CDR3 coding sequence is TGCAGCGTTGCGTGGCAGGGGGTAGCCAAAAACATTCAGTACTTC.

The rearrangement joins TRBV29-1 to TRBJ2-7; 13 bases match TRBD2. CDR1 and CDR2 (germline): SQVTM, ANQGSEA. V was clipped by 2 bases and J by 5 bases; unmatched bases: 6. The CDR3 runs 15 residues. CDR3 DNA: TGCAGCGTTGAAACTGAGACTAGCGGGGGGAACGAGCAGTACTTC. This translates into CSVETETSGGNEQYF.

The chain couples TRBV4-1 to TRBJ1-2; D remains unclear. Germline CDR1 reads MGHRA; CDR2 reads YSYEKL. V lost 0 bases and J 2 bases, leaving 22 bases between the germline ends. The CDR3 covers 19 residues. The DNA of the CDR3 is TGCGCCAGCAGCCAAGATCGCGCAGGATACCAGTACCCGAACTATGGCTACACCTTC. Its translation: CASSQDRAGYQYPNYGYTF.

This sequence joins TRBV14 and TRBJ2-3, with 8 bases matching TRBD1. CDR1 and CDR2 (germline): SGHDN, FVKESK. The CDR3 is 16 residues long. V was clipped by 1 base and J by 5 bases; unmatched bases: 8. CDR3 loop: CASSQGSGGGGDTQYF. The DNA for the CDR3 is TGTGCCAGCAGCCAAGGTTCAGGGGGCGGCGGAGATACGCAGTATTTT. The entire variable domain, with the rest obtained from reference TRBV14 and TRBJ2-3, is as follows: EAGVTQFPSHSVIEKGQTVTLRCDPISGHDNLYWYRRVMGKEIKFLLHFVKESKQDESGMPNNRFLAERTGGTYSTLKVQPAELEDSGVYFCASSQGSGGGGDTQYFGPGTRLTVL.

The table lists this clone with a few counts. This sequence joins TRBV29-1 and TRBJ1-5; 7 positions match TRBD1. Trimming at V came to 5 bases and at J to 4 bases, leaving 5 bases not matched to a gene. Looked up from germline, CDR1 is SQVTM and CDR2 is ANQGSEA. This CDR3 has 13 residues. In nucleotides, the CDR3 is TGCAGCGTTAGCAGGGGGGTTAATCAGCCCCAGCATTTT. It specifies CSVSRGVNQPQHF. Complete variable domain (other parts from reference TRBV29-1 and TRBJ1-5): SAVISQKPSRDICQRGTSLTIQCQVDSQVTMMFWYRQQPGQSLTLIATANQGSEATYESGFVIDKFPISRPNLTFSTLTVSNMSPEDSSIYLCSVSRGVNQPQHFGDGTRLSIL.

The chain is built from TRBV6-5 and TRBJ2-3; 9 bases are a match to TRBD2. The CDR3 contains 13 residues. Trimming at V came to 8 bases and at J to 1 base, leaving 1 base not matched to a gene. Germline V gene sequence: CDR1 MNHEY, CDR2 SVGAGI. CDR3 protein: CASSSGGTDTQYF. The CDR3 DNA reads TGTGCCAGCTCTAGCGGGGGCACAGATACGCAGTATTTT.

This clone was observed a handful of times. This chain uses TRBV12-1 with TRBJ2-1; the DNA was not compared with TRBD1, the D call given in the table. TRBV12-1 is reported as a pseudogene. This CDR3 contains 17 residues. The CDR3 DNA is TGTGCCAGCAGCCTTCCGCCACACAGGGGCGCATACAATGAGCAGTTCTTC. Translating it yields CASSLPPHRGAYNEQFF.

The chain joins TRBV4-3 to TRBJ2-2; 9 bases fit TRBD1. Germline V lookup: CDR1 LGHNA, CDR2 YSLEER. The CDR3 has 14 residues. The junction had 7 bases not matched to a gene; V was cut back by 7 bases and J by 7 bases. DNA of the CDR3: TGCGCCAGCAACTGGGACAGGGAGGGCGGGGAGCTGTTTTTT. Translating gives CASNWDREGGELFF.

The DNA for the CDR3 is TGTGCCAGTAGTCCAAGAGGGGACAGGGCTAACAATGAGCAGTTCTTC. Protein product: CASSPRGDRANNEQFF. The rearrangement uses TRBV19 and TRBJ2-1, with TRBD1 matching over 9 bases. The V and J ends lost 5 bases and 5 bases, in that order; junction bases with no gene match: 10. This CDR3 comprises 16 residues. CDR1 is LNHDA and CDR2 is SQIVND in the germline V gene (reference sequence). Full variable domain (rest looked up from reference TRBV19 and TRBJ2-1): DGGITQSPKYLFRKEGQNVTLSCEQNLNHDAMYWYRQDPGQGLRLIYYSQIVNDFQKGDIAEGYSVSREKKESFPLTVTSAQKNPTAFYLCASSPRGDRANNEQFFGPGTRLTVL.

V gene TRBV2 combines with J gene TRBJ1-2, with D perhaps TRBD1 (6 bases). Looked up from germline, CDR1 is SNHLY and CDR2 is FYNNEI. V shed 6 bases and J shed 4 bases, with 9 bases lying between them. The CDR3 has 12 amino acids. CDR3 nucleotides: TGTGCCAGCAGGGAGGACAGCTATGGCTACACCTTC. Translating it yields CASREDSYGYTF.

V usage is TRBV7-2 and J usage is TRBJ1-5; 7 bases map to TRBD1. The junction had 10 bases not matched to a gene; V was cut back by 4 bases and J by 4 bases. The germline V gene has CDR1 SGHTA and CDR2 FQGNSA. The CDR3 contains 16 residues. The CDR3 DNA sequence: TGTGCCAGCAGCTCGATGGGGACAGCTAATAATCAGCCCCAGCATTTT. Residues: CASSSMGTANNQPQHF.

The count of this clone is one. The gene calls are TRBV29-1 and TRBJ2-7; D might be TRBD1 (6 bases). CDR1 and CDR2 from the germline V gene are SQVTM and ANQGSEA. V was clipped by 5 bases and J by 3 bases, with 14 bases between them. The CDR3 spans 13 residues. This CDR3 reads CSVLTGSDYEQYF. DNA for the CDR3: TGCAGCGTTTTGACAGGTTCGGACTACGAGCAGTACTTC.

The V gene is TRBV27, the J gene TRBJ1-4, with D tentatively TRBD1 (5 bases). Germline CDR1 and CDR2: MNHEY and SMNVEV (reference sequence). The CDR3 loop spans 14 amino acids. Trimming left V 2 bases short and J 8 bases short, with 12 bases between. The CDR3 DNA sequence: TGTGCCAGCAGTTTAGACAGCTATGGGGAAAAACTGTTTTTT. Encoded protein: CASSLDSYGEKLFF.

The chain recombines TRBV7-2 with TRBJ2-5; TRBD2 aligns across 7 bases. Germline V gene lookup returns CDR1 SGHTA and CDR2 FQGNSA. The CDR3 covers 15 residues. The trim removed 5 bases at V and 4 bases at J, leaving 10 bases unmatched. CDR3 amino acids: CASSPQGAGTETQYF. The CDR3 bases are TGTGCCAGCAGCCCCCAGGGAGCGGGGACAGAGACCCAGTACTTC.

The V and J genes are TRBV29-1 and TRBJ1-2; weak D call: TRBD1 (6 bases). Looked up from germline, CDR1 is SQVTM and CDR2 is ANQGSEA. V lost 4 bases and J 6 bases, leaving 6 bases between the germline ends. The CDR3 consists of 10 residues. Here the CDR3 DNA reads TGCAGCGTTGCAGGGGATGGCTACACCTTC. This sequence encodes CSVAGDGYTF.

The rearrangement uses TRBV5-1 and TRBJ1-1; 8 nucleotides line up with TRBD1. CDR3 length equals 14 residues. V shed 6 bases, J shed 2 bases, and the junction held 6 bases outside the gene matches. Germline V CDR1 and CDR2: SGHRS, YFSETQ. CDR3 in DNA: TGCGCCAGCACCCTGGGACAGGTCAACACTGAAGCTTTCTTT. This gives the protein CASTLGQVNTEAFF.

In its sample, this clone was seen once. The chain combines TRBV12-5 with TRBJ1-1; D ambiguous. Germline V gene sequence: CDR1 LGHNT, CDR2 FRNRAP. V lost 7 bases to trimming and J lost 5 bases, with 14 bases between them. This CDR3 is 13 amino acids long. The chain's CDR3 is CASEGDKDTEAFF. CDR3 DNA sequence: TGTGCTAGTGAAGGAGATAAGGATACTGAAGCTTTCTTT.

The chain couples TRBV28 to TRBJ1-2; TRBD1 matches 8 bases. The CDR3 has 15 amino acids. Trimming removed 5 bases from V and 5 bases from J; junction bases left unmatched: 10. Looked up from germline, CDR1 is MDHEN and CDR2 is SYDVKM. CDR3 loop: CASSPGPTGGYGYTF. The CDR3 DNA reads TGTGCCAGCAGTCCAGGCCCAACAGGGGGTTATGGCTACACCTTC.

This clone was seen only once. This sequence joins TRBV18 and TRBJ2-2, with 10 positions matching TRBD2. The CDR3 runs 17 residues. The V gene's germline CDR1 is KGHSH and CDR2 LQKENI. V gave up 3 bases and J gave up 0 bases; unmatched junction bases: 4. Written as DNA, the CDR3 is TGTGCCAGCTCACCGGGACTAGCGATTGCGAACACCGGGGAGCTGTTTTTT. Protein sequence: CASSPGLAIANTGELFF.

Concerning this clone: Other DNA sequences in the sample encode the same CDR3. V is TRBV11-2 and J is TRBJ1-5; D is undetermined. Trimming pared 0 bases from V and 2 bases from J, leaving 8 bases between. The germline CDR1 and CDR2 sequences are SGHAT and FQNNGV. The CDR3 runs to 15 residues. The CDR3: CASSLDGSGNQPQHF. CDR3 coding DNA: TGTGCCAGCAGCTTAGACGGTTCGGGCAATCAGCCCCAGCATTTT.